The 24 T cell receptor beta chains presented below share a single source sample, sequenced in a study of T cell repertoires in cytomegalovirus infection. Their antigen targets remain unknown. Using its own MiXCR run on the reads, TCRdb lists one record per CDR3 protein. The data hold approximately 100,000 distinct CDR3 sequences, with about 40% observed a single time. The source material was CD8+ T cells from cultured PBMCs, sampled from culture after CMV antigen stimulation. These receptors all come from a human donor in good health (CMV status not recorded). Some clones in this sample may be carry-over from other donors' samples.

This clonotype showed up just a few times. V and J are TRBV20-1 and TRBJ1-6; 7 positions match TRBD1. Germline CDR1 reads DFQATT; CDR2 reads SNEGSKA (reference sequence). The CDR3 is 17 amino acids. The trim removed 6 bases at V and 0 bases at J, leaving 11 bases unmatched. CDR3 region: CSARDRLISSYNSPLHF. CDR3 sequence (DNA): TGCAGTGCAAGGGACAGACTTATTAGCTCCTATAATTCACCCCTCCACTTT.

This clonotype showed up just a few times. In DNA, the CDR3 is TGTGCCAGCAGTCCGGCAAGTAGCAATCAGCCCCAGCATTTT. Protein product: CASSPASSNQPQHF. The gene calls are TRBV12-3 or TRBV12-4 and TRBJ1-5; D is unclear. The V and J ends lost 5 bases and 0 bases respectively, with 8 bases between them. The CDR3 runs to 14 residues.

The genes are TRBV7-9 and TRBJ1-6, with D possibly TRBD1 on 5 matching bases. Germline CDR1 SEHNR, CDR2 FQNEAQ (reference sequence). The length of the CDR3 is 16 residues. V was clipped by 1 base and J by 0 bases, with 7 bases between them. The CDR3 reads CASSLGQSSYNSPLHF. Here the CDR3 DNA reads TGTGCCAGCAGCTTAGGACAGAGCTCCTATAATTCACCCCTCCACTTT.

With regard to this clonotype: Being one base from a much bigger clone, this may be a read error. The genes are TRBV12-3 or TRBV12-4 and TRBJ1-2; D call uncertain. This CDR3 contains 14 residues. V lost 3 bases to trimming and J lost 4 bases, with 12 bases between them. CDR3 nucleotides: TGTGCCAGCAGTTTTCTCGAAATCAGCTATGGCTACACCTTC. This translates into CASSFLEISYGYTF.

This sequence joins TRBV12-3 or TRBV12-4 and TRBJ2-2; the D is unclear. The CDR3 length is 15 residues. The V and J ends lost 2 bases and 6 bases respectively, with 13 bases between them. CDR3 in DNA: TGTGCCAGCAGTTTACTAGGCAGGACCGCCGGGGAGCTGTTTTTT. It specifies CASSLLGRTAGELFF.

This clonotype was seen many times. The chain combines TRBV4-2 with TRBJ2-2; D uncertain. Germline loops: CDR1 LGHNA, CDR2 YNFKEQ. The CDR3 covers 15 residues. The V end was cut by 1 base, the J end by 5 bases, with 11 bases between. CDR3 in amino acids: CASSQVLDETGELFF. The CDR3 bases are TGTGCCAGCAGCCAAGTTTTGGATGAAACCGGGGAGCTGTTTTTT.

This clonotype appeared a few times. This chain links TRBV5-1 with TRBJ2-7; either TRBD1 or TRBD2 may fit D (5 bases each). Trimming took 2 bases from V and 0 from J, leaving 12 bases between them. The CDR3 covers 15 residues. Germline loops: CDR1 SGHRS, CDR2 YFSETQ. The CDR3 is CASSFVGASSYEQYF. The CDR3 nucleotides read TGCGCCAGCAGCTTTGTCGGGGCCAGCTCCTACGAGCAGTACTTC.

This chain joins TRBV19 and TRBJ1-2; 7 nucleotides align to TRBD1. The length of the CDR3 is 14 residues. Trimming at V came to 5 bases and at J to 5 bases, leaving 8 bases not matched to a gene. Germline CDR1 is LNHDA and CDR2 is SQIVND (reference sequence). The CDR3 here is CASSLPGGVYGYTF. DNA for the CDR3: TGTGCCAGTAGTCTTCCAGGGGGAGTTTATGGCTACACCTTC.

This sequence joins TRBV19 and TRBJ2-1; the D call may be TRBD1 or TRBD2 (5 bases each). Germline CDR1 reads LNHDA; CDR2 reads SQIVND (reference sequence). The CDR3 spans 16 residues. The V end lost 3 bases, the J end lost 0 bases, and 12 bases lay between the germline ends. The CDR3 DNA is TGTGCCAGTAGTATTAGAGGGGTCCCCTCCTACAATGAGCAGTTCTTC. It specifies CASSIRGVPSYNEQFF.

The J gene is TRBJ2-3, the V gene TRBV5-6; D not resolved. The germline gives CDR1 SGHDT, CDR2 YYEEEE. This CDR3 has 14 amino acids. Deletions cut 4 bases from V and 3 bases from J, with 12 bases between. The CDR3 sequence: CASSPPPPTDTQYF. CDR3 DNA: TGTGCCAGCAGCCCGCCCCCCCCTACAGATACGCAGTATTTT.

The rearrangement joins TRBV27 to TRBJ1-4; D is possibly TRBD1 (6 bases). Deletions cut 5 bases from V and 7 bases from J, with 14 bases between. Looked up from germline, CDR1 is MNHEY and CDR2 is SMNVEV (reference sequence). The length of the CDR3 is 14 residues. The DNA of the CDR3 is TGTGCCAGCAGTGCCGGGGACACGGTTGAAAAACTGTTTTTT. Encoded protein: CASSAGDTVEKLFF.

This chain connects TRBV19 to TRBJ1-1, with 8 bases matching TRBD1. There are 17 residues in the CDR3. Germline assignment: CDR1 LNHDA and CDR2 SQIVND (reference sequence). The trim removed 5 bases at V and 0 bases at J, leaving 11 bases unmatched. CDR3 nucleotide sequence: TGTGCCAGTAGTGCCACAGGGGGAACCAGGGTGAACACTGAAGCTTTCTTT. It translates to CASSATGGTRVNTEAFF.

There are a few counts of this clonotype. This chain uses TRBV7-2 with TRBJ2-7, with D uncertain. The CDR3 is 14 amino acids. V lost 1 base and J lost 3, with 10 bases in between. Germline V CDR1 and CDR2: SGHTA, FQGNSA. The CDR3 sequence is CASSLEPQHYEQYF. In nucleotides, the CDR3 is TGTGCCAGCAGCTTAGAGCCCCAGCACTACGAGCAGTACTTC.

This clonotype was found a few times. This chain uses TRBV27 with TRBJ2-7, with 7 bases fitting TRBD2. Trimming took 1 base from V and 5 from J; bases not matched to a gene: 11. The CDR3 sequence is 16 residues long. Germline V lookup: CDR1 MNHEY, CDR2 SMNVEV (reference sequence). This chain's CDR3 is CASSLLGGTSGHEQYF. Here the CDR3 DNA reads TGTGCCAGCAGTTTATTGGGAGGGACCTCGGGGCACGAGCAGTACTTC.

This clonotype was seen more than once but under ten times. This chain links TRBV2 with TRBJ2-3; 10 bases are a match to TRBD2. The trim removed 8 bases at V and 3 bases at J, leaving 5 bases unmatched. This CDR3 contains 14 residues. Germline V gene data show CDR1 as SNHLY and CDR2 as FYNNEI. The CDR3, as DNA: TGTGCCAGCCAAACTAGCGGGGTTACAGATACGCAGTATTTT. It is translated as CASQTSGVTDTQYF.

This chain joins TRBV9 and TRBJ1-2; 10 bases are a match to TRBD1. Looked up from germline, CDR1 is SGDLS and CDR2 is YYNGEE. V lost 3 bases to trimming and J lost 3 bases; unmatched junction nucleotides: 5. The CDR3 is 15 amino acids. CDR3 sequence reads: CASSATGQGYYGYTF. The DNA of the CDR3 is TGTGCCAGCAGCGCCACGGGACAGGGGTACTATGGCTACACCTTC.

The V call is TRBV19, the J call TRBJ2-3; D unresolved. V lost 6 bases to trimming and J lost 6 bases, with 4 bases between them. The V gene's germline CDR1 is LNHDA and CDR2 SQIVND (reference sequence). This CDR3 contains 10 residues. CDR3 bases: TGTGCCAGTAGGGCGGATACGCAGTATTTT. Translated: CASRADTQYF.

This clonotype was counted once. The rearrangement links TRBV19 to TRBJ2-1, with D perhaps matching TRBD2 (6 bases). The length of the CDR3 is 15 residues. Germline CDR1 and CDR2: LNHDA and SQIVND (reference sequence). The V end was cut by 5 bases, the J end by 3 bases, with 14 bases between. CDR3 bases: TGTGCCAGTAGTCTCGCCGACGGGGGCTACAATGAGCAGTTCTTC. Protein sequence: CASSLADGGYNEQFF.

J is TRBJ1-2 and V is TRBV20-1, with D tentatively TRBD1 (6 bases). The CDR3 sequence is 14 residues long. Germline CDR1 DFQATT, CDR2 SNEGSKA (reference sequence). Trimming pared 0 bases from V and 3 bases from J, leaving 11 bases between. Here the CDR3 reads CSARDLTGYYGYTF. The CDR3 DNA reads TGCAGTGCTAGAGATTTAACAGGGTACTATGGCTACACCTTC.

CDR3 protein: CASRIGGGYEQYF. In nucleotides, the CDR3 is TGTGCCAGCAGAATAGGAGGGGGCTACGAGCAGTACTTC. This chain uses TRBV6-5 with TRBJ2-7; either TRBD1 or TRBD2 may supply D (6 bases each). The CDR3 is 13 residues long. Germline V lookup: CDR1 MNHEY, CDR2 SVGAGI. The V gene lost 6 bases and the J gene lost 3 bases, with 12 bases spanning the gap.

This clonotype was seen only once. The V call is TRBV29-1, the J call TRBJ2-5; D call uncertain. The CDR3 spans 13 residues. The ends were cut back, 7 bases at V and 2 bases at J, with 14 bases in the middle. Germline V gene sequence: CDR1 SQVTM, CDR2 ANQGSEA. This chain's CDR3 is CSALWSDQETQYF. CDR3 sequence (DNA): TGCAGCGCCCTGTGGTCTGATCAAGAGACCCAGTACTTC.

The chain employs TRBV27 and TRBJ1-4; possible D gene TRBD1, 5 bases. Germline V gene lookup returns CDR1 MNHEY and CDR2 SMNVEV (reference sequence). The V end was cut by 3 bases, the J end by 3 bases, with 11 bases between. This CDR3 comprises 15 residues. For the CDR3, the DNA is TGTGCCAGCAGTTTCCAGGGTTTAGCTAATGAAAAACTGTTTTTT. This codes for CASSFQGLANEKLFF.

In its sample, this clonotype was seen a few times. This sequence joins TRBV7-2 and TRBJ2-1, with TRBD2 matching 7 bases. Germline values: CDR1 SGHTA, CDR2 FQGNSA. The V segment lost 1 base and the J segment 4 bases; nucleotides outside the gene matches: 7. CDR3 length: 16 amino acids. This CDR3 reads CASSLVLSGVYNEQFF. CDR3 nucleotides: TGTGCCAGCAGCTTAGTATTGAGCGGGGTTTACAATGAGCAGTTCTTC. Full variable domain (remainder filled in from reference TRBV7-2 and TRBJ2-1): GAGVSQSPSNKVTEKGKDVELRCDPISGHTALYWYRQSLGQGLEFLIYFQGNSAPDKSGLPSDRFSAERTGGSVSTLTIQRTQQEDSAVYLCASSLVLSGVYNEQFFGPGTRLTVL.

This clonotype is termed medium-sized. CDR3: CASSSDLAGGHYEQYF. CDR3 nucleotides: TGTGCCAGCAGCTCCGATCTAGCGGGGGGTCACTACGAGCAGTACTTC. The J gene is TRBJ2-7, the V gene TRBV11-2; TRBD2 agrees at 11 bases. V trimming: 4 bases; J trimming: 3 bases; junction bases outside the gene matches: 8. Germline values: CDR1 SGHAT, CDR2 FQNNGV. The CDR3 has 16 residues.